This entry lists 28 T cell receptor beta chains sequenced from one sample in a study of tumor and adjacent non-tumor tissue in lung cancer. A modified ARM-PCR protocol with three rounds of nested PCR amplified TCRbeta. TCRdb passed the multiplex PCR reads through MiXCR, listing each CDR3 protein once. Among some 100,000 distinct CDR3 sequences listed, less than 75% were seen once. This sample's RNA came from whole unsorted tissue. Distant lung tissue was collected more than 3 cm away from the tumor edge. The specimen sequenced was distant non-tumor lung tissue. The receptors were sampled from a young man with non-small cell lung cancer.

This clonotype came up many times. The genes are TRBV20-1 and TRBJ2-1, with 11 bases lining up with TRBD2. Germline CDR1 reads DFQATT; CDR2 reads SNEGSKA (reference sequence). CDR3 length: 12 residues. Trimming at V came to 3 bases and at J to 10 bases, leaving 2 bases not matched to a gene. The CDR3 loop reads CSASASGGEQFF. CDR3 DNA: TGCAGTGCTAGCGCTAGCGGGGGGGAGCAGTTCTTC.

This clonotype has just one count. This likely comes from a read error, as the CDR3 has no conserved phenylalanine or tryptophan at its end. The CDR3 coding sequence is TGTGCCAGCAGCTTACACAGGGGGCCCATCGAGCAGTACCTC. Translating it yields CASSLHRGPIEQYL. This sequence joins TRBV6-5 and TRBJ2-7; 9 nucleotides line up with TRBD1. Per germline, CDR1 MNHEY and CDR2 SVGAGI. V gave up 6 bases and J gave up 6 bases; unmatched junction bases: 9. The CDR3 totals 14 residues.

Remarks on this clonotype: The CDR3 does not end in the conserved phenylalanine or tryptophan, so this is likely a read error. V is TRBV20-1 and J is TRBJ2-1; 8 bases agree with TRBD1. The V gene's germline CDR1 is DFQATT and CDR2 SNEGSKA (reference sequence). J was trimmed by 1 base and V by 7 bases; bases with no gene match: 3. The CDR3 is made up of 13 amino acids. In DNA, the CDR3 is TGCAGTGTTAGGGACAGGTCCTACAATGAGCAGTTCTCC. It encodes CSVRDRSYNEQFS.

Regarding this clonotype: A much bigger clone sits one base away, suggesting this may be a read error. The rearrangement links TRBV7-8 to TRBJ2-1; D might be TRBD1 (7 bases). Per the germline V gene, CDR1 is SGHVS and CDR2 is FQNEAQ. Deletions cut 6 bases from V and 4 bases from J, with 13 bases between. The CDR3 has 14 amino acids. The CDR3 DNA is TGTGCCAGCAGTGGACAGGAGGGATACAATGAGCAGTTCTTC. Translation gives CASSGQEGYNEQFF.

There are many counts of this clonotype. The V call is TRBV29-1, the J call TRBJ1-1; a weak D match, TRBD1 (5 bases). Germline V CDR1 and CDR2: SQVTM, ANQGSEA. This CDR3 region has 13 residues. With 7 bases removed from V and 2 bases from J, the gap between germline ends came to 14 bases. CDR3 sequence: CSAQTVLNTEAFF. In DNA form, the CDR3 reads TGCAGCGCCCAGACAGTATTAAACACTGAAGCTTTCTTT.

This clonotype was recorded many times. The V and J genes are TRBV20-1 and TRBJ2-7; D is perhaps TRBD1 (6 bases). The CDR3 spans 14 residues. The germline gives CDR1 DFQATT, CDR2 SNEGSKA (reference sequence). Trimming took off 4 bases at V and 3 bases at J, with 16 bases between the two ends. The CDR3 DNA reads TGCAGTGCTAATGGCAGGGGACATTTCTACGAGCAGTACTTC. Translation gives CSANGRGHFYEQYF.

Regarding this clonotype: A much larger clone differs by one base, so this may be a read error. The chain is built from TRBV29-1 and TRBJ2-7; D could derive from TRBD1 or TRBD2 (5 bases each). The CDR3 loop spans 12 amino acids. CDR1 SQVTM and CDR2 ANQGSEA come from the germline V gene. Here the CDR3 reads CRVGDLLYEQYF. CDR3 nucleotides: TGCAGGGTGGGGGACCTCCTCTACGAGCAGTACTTC.

Turning to this clonotype: Because the CDR3 is missing its conserved closing phenylalanine or tryptophan, this is likely a read error. No DNA is shown, since the ends of the CDR3 on it are uncertain; the CDR3 is the one TCRdb lists. The rearrangement joins TRBV20-1 to TRBJ1-1. The CDR3 is made up of 13 amino acids, end residues included. CDR1 is DFQATT, CDR2 SNEGSKA, per germline (reference sequence). The CDR3 sequence is CSASPGTNTEASL.

Points on this clonotype: A clone one base away is much larger, so this may be a read error. The V gene is TRBV20-1, the J gene TRBJ2-3; 10 nucleotides match TRBD2. Germline V CDR1 and CDR2: DFQATT, SNEGSKA (reference sequence). CDR3 length: 15 amino acids. Written as DNA, the CDR3 is TGCAGTGCTAGAGATGAGCGGGAGGGGACAGATATGCAGTATTTT. Amino acids: CSARDEREGTDMQYF.

As regards this clonotype: Compared with germline, one end of the junction differs, possibly owing to a read error. The rearrangement uses TRBV20-1 and TRBJ2-1, with 10 bases identical to TRBD2. This CDR3 is 15 amino acids long. CDR1 is DFQATT and CDR2 is SNEGSKA in the germline V gene (reference sequence). This chain's CDR3 is CSAMTGTSVLHEQFF. CDR3 sequence (DNA): TGTAGTGCCATGACTGGGACTAGCGTTCTCCATGAGCAGTTCTTC.

The chain links TRBV11-2 to TRBJ2-1, with a possible D match to TRBD2 (5 bases). The CDR3 totals 11 residues. The ends were cut back, 5 bases at V and 13 bases at J, with 12 bases in the middle. Germline CDR1 SGHAT, CDR2 FQNNGV. CDR3 DNA: TGTGCCAGCAGCCACACTAGTACCCAGTTCTTC. Its protein is CASSHTSTQFF.

The chain joins TRBV29-1 to TRBJ1-2, with D perhaps TRBD1 (6 bases). Germline V CDR1 and CDR2: SQVTM, ANQGSEA. The CDR3 has 13 amino acids. Trimming cost V 8 bases and J 10 bases, with 23 bases left between them. The CDR3 here is CSTSDSRVYDYTF. The CDR3 DNA follows: TGCAGCACCTCGGACAGTCGGGTGTACGACTACACCTTC.

Worth noting for this clonotype: The CDR3 ends on some other residue instead of the conserved phenylalanine or tryptophan, so this is likely a read error. This chain joins TRBV6-5 and TRBJ2-1; the D gene is possibly TRBD2 (5 bases). This CDR3 spans 14 amino acids. The germline V and J ends were trimmed by 7 bases and 4 bases, with 14 bases remaining between them. Looked up from germline, CDR1 is MNHEY and CDR2 is SVGAGI. The CDR3 DNA reads as TGTGCCAGCATGTTGCTATCGGGATACAATGAGCAGTTCCTC. Protein product: CASMLLSGYNEQFL.

Details on this clonotype: An end of the junction differs from the germline gene, which may be a read error. The chain employs TRBV6-4 and TRBJ2-7; TRBD1 matches at 8 bases. The length of the CDR3 is 14 residues. Germline loops: CDR1 MRHNA, CDR2 SNTAGT. DNA for the CDR3: TGTGCCAGCAGTGACGGGACAGGCTCCTACGGGCAGTACTTC. Its translation: CASSDGTGSYGQYF.

With regard to this clonotype: At one end, the junction sequence differs from germline, possibly due to a read error. The chain joins TRBV30 to TRBJ2-1; D assignment may be TRBD1 or TRBD2 (5 bases each). CDR1 is GTSNPN, CDR2 SVGIG, per germline (reference sequence). The CDR3 runs 11 residues. CDR3 DNA: TGTGCCTGGATTTACCGGGGCACGCAGTTTTTC. Its protein product is CAWIYRGTQFF.

J is TRBJ2-2 and V is TRBV6-4; no clear D. CDR1 is MRHNA, CDR2 SNTAGT, per germline. Trimming removed 4 bases at V and 6 bases at J, with 12 bases between. There are 14 residues in the CDR3. The CDR3 sequence: CASSASTIPGELFF. Written as DNA, the CDR3 is TGTGCCAGCAGTGCCAGTACTATCCCCGGGGAGCTGTTTTTT.

This clonotype has only a few counts. The chain has TRBV7-9 and TRBJ1-2; D is possibly TRBD1 (5 bases). The CDR3 runs 12 residues. The V and J ends lost 4 bases and 8 bases respectively, with 11 bases between them. CDR1 SEHNR and CDR2 FQNEAQ come from the germline V gene (reference sequence). The CDR3, as DNA: TGTGCCAGCAGCTCGGATAGGGGAGGCTACACCTTC. It codes for CASSSDRGGYTF.

A remark on this clonotype: This clone may be a read error of a much larger clone one base away. The rearrangement links TRBV24-1 to TRBJ2-3; D gene unclear. In germline, CDR1 is KGHDR, CDR2 SFDVKD. The CDR3 is made up of 16 amino acids. The CDR3 reads CVTSDPRSASTDTQYF. As DNA, the CDR3 is TGTGTCACCAGTGACCCGAGGTCAGCTAGCACAGATACGCAGTATTTT.

In its sample, this clonotype was seen once. Germline is not matched at one junction end, which may reflect a read error. V usage is TRBV6-2 or TRBV6-3 and J usage is TRBJ2-1; D may match TRBD1 or TRBD2 (6 bases each). Germline loops: CDR1 MNHEY, CDR2 SVGEGT. The CDR3 contains 12 residues. The chain's CDR3 is CASSPPGAVQLF. The CDR3 region has the DNA TGCGCCAGCAGTCCCCCGGGGGCAGTTCAATTGTTC.

V usage is TRBV28 and J usage is TRBJ2-7; no reliable D call. Germline V gene lookup returns CDR1 MDHEN and CDR2 SYDVKM. This CDR3 has 15 residues. CDR3 in DNA: TGTGTTAGCAGTTTACCGGGTCTAGGAAACTACGAGCAGTACTTC. Translated, it gives CVSSLPGLGNYEQYF.

Many counts were recorded for this clonotype. This chain links TRBV29-1 with TRBJ1-5; D unresolved. This CDR3 is 13 amino acids long. V was clipped by 4 bases and J by 0 bases, with 7 bases between them. Germline V CDR1 and CDR2: SQVTM, ANQGSEA. The CDR3 DNA reads as TGCAGCGTTGCTCGGAGTAGCAATCAGCCCCAGCATTTT. Translation gives CSVARSSNQPQHF.

This clonotype was counted many times. This chain uses TRBV10-1 with TRBJ2-7, with unresolved D. The CDR3 sequence is 13 residues long. V was trimmed by 0 bases and J by 9 bases, leaving 12 bases between them. The germline V gene has CDR1 WNHNN and CDR2 SYGVQD (reference sequence). The CDR3 loop reads CASSESRDDVQYF. CDR3 coding DNA: TGCGCCAGCAGTGAGTCGAGAGACGACGTGCAGTACTTC.

In the case of this clonotype: A read error may be the cause here, since a much bigger clone is one base away. V gene TRBV4-1 combines with J gene TRBJ2-4; D call uncertain. Trimming removed 0 bases at V and 7 bases at J, with 16 bases between. From germline, CDR1 is MGHRA and CDR2 YSYEKL. The CDR3 totals 16 residues. In nucleotides, the CDR3 is TGCGCCAGCAGCCAAGATGTAGTAGTTGGCAACAACATTCAGTACTTC. It specifies CASSQDVVVGNNIQYF.

For this clonotype: A read error may be the cause here, since a much bigger clone is one base away. This chain uses TRBV4-1 with TRBJ1-5; D is unresolved. CDR1 and CDR2 from the germline V gene are MGHRA and YSYEKL. With 8 bases removed from V and 0 bases from J, the gap between germline ends came to 11 bases. The CDR3 loop spans 14 amino acids. CDR3 in amino acids: CASDKGYSNQPQHF. CDR3 in DNA: TGCGCCAGCGACAAGGGTTATAGCAATCAGCCCCAGCATTTT.

A word on this clonotype: This could be a read error, since a much larger clone is one nucleotide away. The genes are TRBV6-2 or TRBV6-3 and TRBJ1-1; tentatively, D is TRBD1 (6 bases). Trimming took 9 bases from V and 7 from J, leaving 18 bases between them. The CDR3 totals 13 residues. Germline V gives CDR1 MNHEY, CDR2 SVGEGT. The CDR3 nucleotides are TGTGCCAGGAGGAACAGGGAAAGGGGTGAAGCTTTCTTT. Residues: CARRNRERGEAFF.

This clonotype was counted once. The junction shows a germline mismatch at one end, possibly a read error. The chain has TRBV11-2 and TRBJ1-5; D possibly corresponds to TRBD1 (6 bases). Germline V lookup: CDR1 SGHAT, CDR2 FQNNGV. The CDR3 is made up of 15 amino acids. This CDR3 is CANSLAGGGNQPQHF. In DNA form, the CDR3 reads TGTGCCAACAGCTTAGCCGGGGGCGGCAATCAGCCCCAGCATTTT.

Only one count was recorded for this clonotype. Relative to the germline gene, one junction end is altered; a read error may explain this. The chain uses TRBV12-3 or TRBV12-4 and TRBJ2-3; the D gene is possibly TRBD2 (5 bases). CDR3 length: 14 residues. The DNA for the CDR3 is TGTGACAGCAGTTACTCGACTAACACAGATACGCACTATTTT. Protein sequence: CDSSYSTNTDTHYF.

In its sample, this clonotype was seen a few times. A read error is possible here, since a much larger clone lies one base away. The V call is TRBV20-1, the J call TRBJ2-7; 7 positions agree with TRBD2. The CDR3 is made up of 13 amino acids. Germline V CDR1 and CDR2: DFQATT, SNEGSKA (reference sequence). Trimming took 7 bases from V and 6 from J; bases not matched to a gene: 12. This CDR3 reads CSVPGLTFLEQYF. CDR3 DNA sequence: TGCAGTGTCCCGGGACTAACATTTCTCGAGCAGTACTTC.